The 22 T cell receptor beta chains in this list originate from one sample, sequenced in a study of OX40 agonist ivuxolimab in advanced cancers. This table comes from immunoSEQ multiplex PCR, and its TCRdb copy is limited to in-frame clones, with some not included. In the table there are approximately 35,000 clones, 80% to 90% of which are singletons. The material sequenced was CD4+ or CD8+ T cells sorted from blood, taken in a trial of the OX40 agonist ivuxolimab. These TCRs come from an adult with an advanced solid tumor such as melanoma, head and neck, liver or kidney cancer.

This rearrangement joins TRBV6-4 to TRBJ2-5; tentatively, D is TRBD2 (5 bases). This CDR3 is built from 13 residues. Trimming removed 3 bases from V and 7 bases from J, with 12 bases in between. Germline assignment: CDR1 MRHNA and CDR2 SNTAGT. The CDR3 region is CASSEDWRGTQYF. The CDR3 nucleotides are TGTGCCAGCAGTGAGGACTGGAGAGGGACCCAGTACTTC.

The V and J genes are TRBV9 and TRBJ2-3; unclear D gene. Germline-derived CDR1 and CDR2 are SGDLS and YYNGEE. The CDR3 spans 14 residues. With 0 bases removed from V and 8 bases from J, the gap between germline ends came to 13 bases. CDR3 nucleotide sequence: TGTGCCAGCAGCGTAGGGGTGACGCCCGGTACGCAGTATTTT. This translates into CASSVGVTPGTQYF.

The J gene is TRBJ2-1, the V gene TRBV7-3; D may be TRBD2 (5 bases). CDR3 length: 14 residues. CDR1 and CDR2 (germline): SGHTA, FQGTGA. Trimming took 2 bases from V and 10 from J, leaving 15 bases between them. The DNA for the CDR3 is TGTGCCAGCAGCTTAGGGGTAGCAGGAGGAGAGCAGTTCTTC. Protein sequence: CASSLGVAGGEQFF.

The chain combines TRBV19 with TRBJ2-3; D might be TRBD1 (7 bases). The CDR3 consists of 14 residues. Trimming cost V 7 bases and J 2 bases, with 13 bases left between them. Germline V gene lookup returns CDR1 LNHDA and CDR2 SQIVND (reference sequence). CDR3 sequence (DNA): TGTGCCAGTACCGCGGGACAGCTCACAGATACGCAGTATTTT. This gives the protein CASTAGQLTDTQYF.

The J gene is TRBJ2-1, the V gene TRBV6-5; D gene ambiguous. The CDR3 extends over 11 amino acids. CDR1 and CDR2 (germline): MNHEY, SVGAGI. The V gene lost 5 bases and the J gene lost 10 bases, with 9 bases spanning the gap. CDR3 coding DNA: TGTGCCAGCAGTGAAATGTGGGAGCAGTTCTTC. The encoded protein is CASSEMWEQFF.

This clone appeared a single time. The chain has TRBV29-1 and TRBJ2-5; 7 bases match TRBD2. The J segment lost 3 bases and the V segment lost 6 bases, leaving 7 bases of the junction unmatched. Germline assignment: CDR1 SQVTM and CDR2 ANQGSEA. CDR3 length equals 13 residues. In DNA form, the CDR3 reads TGCAGCGTCGAAAGGGGAGGGGAAGAGACCCAGTACTTC. It specifies CSVERGGEETQYF.

This chain connects TRBV28 to TRBJ2-3; the D gene is possibly TRBD2 (6 bases). CDR3 size: 15 residues. The germline gives CDR1 MDHEN, CDR2 SYDVKM. V lost 6 bases and J lost 0, with 13 bases in between. The CDR3 spells CASSPGGESTDTQYF. The CDR3 nucleotides read TGTGCCAGCAGCCCCGGGGGAGAAAGCACAGATACGCAGTATTTT.

The genes are TRBV28 and TRBJ2-7; TRBD1 is a possible D gene (6 bases). This CDR3 region has 15 residues. CDR1 MDHEN and CDR2 SYDVKM come from the germline V gene. V was trimmed by 5 bases and J by 2 bases, leaving 16 bases between them. As DNA, the CDR3 is TGTGCCAGCAGTCTCTCTCACAGGGAACCCTACGAGCAGTACTTC. It is translated as CASSLSHREPYEQYF.

In its sample, this clone was seen a few times. V gene TRBV27 combines with J gene TRBJ2-1; D is ambiguous. V lost 8 bases to trimming and J lost 7 bases, with 21 bases between them. The CDR3 length is 15 residues. CDR1 and CDR2 (germline): MNHEY, SMNVEV (reference sequence). CDR3 region: CASSKGRHKVNEQFF. Here the CDR3 DNA reads TGTGCCAGCTCGAAGGGCCGCCACAAAGTAAATGAGCAGTTCTTC.

The rearrangement links TRBV6-1 to TRBJ2-3; 10 nucleotides match TRBD2. With V trimmed by 3 bases and J by 7 bases, 10 bases remained unmatched. Per the germline V gene, CDR1 is MNHNS and CDR2 is SASEGT. CDR3 length equals 16 residues. In nucleotides, the CDR3 is TGTGCCAGCAGTGATTGGAGCGGGGGGGCGTTGTATACGCAGTATTTT. Amino acid sequence: CASSDWSGGALYTQYF.

The genes are TRBV7-9 and TRBJ1-4; D not resolved. V was shortened by 10 bases and J by 13 bases, with 10 bases between the two germline ends. Looked up from germline, CDR1 is SEHNR and CDR2 is FQNEAQ (reference sequence). The CDR3 covers 9 residues. CDR3 in amino acids: CATRNGLFF. The CDR3 bases are TGTGCCACCAGGAACGGACTGTTTTTT.

In its sample, this clone was seen once. V is TRBV5-8 and J is TRBJ2-1; unclear D gene. This CDR3 has 11 residues. Trimming took 1 base from V and 7 from J, leaving 3 bases between them. Germline V gene lookup returns CDR1 SGHTS and CDR2 YDEGEE. CDR3 amino acids: CASSLRNEQFF. In DNA form, the CDR3 reads TGTGCCAGCAGCTTGAGAAATGAGCAGTTCTTC.

V and J are TRBV5-1 and TRBJ2-3, with unresolved D. Trimming left V 0 bases short and J 2 bases short, with 10 bases between. Germline loops: CDR1 SGHRS, CDR2 YFSETQ. The CDR3 has 15 amino acids. CDR3 coding DNA: TGCGCCAGCAGCTTGGCACAGACCGCCACAGATACGCAGTATTTT. Residues: CASSLAQTATDTQYF.

The chain has TRBV29-1 and TRBJ1-2; D perhaps matches TRBD1 (6 bases). The V and J ends lost 4 bases and 8 bases respectively, with 20 bases between them. Germline V gene sequence: CDR1 SQVTM, CDR2 ANQGSEA. The CDR3 extends over 14 amino acids. The CDR3 protein is CSVAGFGGAGGYTF. CDR3 bases: TGCAGCGTTGCGGGTTTTGGGGGCGCAGGGGGCTACACCTTC.

The CDR3 here is CASSEQARRNEQFF. The CDR3 DNA reads as TGTGCCAGCAGTGAACAGGCTAGGCGCAATGAGCAGTTCTTC. The chain has TRBV2 and TRBJ2-1; D is unresolved. Germline CDR1 SNHLY, CDR2 FYNNEI. CDR3 length: 14 amino acids. The germline V and J ends were trimmed by 2 bases and 6 bases, with 11 bases remaining between them.

The chain carries TRBV5-5 and TRBJ2-6, with no clear D. Germline CDR1 reads SGHKS; CDR2 reads YYEKEE (reference sequence). The CDR3 covers 13 residues. V was trimmed by 6 bases and J by 4 bases, leaving 8 bases between them. The CDR3 spells CASTPGGANVLTF. The DNA for the CDR3 is TGTGCCAGCACCCCTGGGGGGGCCAACGTCCTGACTTTC.

V and J are TRBV27 and TRBJ1-4; TRBD1 matches 9 bases. After removal of 7 bases from V and 5 bases from J, the junction contained 8 bases not matched to a gene. Germline V gene sequence: CDR1 MNHEY, CDR2 SMNVEV (reference sequence). This CDR3 is 15 amino acids long. The CDR3 protein is CASKAPGTGNEKLFF. DNA of the CDR3: TGTGCCAGCAAGGCACCCGGGACAGGGAATGAAAAACTGTTTTTT.

This chain links TRBV4-3 with TRBJ2-5; 10 bases line up with TRBD2. This CDR3 is built from 17 residues. The V and J ends lost 4 bases and 1 base, in that order; junction bases with no gene match: 9. Germline V gene lookup returns CDR1 LGHNA and CDR2 YSLEER. The CDR3 spells CASSRLAGGTIQETQYF. The CDR3 bases are TGCGCCAGCAGCCGTTTAGCGGGGGGTACGATCCAAGAGACCCAGTACTTC.

The chain has TRBV11-2 and TRBJ1-3; tentative D call: TRBD1 (6 bases). The CDR3 is made up of 16 amino acids. Trimming removed 1 base at V and 0 bases at J, with 10 bases between. The germline V gene encodes CDR1 SGHAT and CDR2 FQNNGV. In nucleotides, the CDR3 is TGTGCCAGCAGCTTAGCGACAGGCCTCTCTGGAAACACCATATATTTT. The encoded protein is CASSLATGLSGNTIYF.

This chain uses TRBV9 with TRBJ2-5; D is perhaps TRBD2 (5 bases). Germline loops: CDR1 SGDLS, CDR2 YYNGEE. V lost 0 bases and J lost 4, with 13 bases in between. This CDR3 spans 15 amino acids. CDR3 sequence: CASSVDRGVGETQYF. In nucleotides, the CDR3 is TGTGCCAGCAGCGTAGATCGGGGTGTGGGAGAGACCCAGTACTTC.

The V call is TRBV7-3, the J call TRBJ2-5; 9 bases fit TRBD2. The J call is uncertain, as TRBJ2-7 better fits the DNA end. This CDR3 has 15 residues. Germline-derived CDR1 and CDR2 are SGHTA and FQGTGA. CDR3 protein: CASSLQAGGTYEQYF. DNA of the CDR3: TGTGCCAGCAGCTTACAAGCGGGGGGTACCTACGAGCAGTACTTC.

This clone was counted a single time. The rearrangement joins TRBV6-6 to TRBJ2-7; TRBD1 or TRBD2 may be the D gene (5 bases each). Trimming removed 4 bases at V and 7 bases at J, with 14 bases between. Germline assignment: CDR1 MNHNY and CDR2 SVGAGI (reference sequence). This CDR3 contains 13 residues. In DNA, the CDR3 is TGTGCCAGCAGTTCGGACGGTGGGGGTGAGCAGTACTTC. Amino acids: CASSSDGGGEQYF.